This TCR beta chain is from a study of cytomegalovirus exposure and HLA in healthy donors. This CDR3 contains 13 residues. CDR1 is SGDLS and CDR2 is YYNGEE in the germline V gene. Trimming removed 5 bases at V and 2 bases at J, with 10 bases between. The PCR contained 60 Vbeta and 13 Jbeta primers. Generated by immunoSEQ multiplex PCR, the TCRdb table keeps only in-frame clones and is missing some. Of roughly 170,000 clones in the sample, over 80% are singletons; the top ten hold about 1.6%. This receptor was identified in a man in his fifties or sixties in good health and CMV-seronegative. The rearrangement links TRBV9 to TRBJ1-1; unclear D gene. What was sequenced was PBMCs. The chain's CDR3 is CASRGRGNTEAFF. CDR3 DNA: TGTGCCAGCAGGGGTCGAGGAAACACTGAAGCTTTCTTT.